This TCR beta chain came from a study of blood T cell repertoires in COVID-19. Profiled with immunoSEQ multiplex PCR; TCRdb holds only in-frame clones, not every one. Among approximately 96,000 clones listed, 81% were seen once. The CDR3 loop spans 22 amino acids. Trimming shortened V by 4 bases and J by 2 bases, and 30 bases separated the two germline ends. Germline loops: CDR1 KGHSH, CDR2 LQKENI. The sequencing sample was made of peripheral blood. The receptor comes from a woman aged 80 or older with acute or convalescent COVID-19. J is TRBJ2-6 and V is TRBV18, with no clear D. In nucleotides, the CDR3 is TGTGCCAGCTCACGACACCACCTAACCCCAGCAGGTGCTGTCGCTGGGGCCAACGTCCTGACTTTC. This gives the protein CASSRHHLTPAGAVAGANVLTF.